This entry lists 24 T cell receptor beta chains sequenced from one sample in a study of radiotherapy plus CTLA-4 blockade in lung cancer. Data came from immunoSEQ multiplex PCR; TCRdb stores just in-frame clones and leaves some out. The data contain 35,000 to 45,000 clones, 55% to 80% of them singletons. The sequences come from peripheral blood, collected from a patient treated with radiotherapy plus ipilimumab. Receptors originate from a human donor with non-small cell lung cancer who had stable disease on radiotherapy plus ipilimumab.

The chain employs TRBV6-5 and TRBJ2-7; 7 bases fit TRBD1. The length of the CDR3 is 15 residues. Germline CDR1 reads MNHEY; CDR2 reads SVGAGI. Trimming removed 6 bases from V and 0 bases from J; junction bases left unmatched: 8. The CDR3 bases are TGTGCCAGCAGACCCGGGACAGATAGCTCCTACGAGCAGTACTTC. This encodes CASRPGTDSSYEQYF.

The rearrangement links TRBV19 to TRBJ1-4, with a possible D match to TRBD1 (5 bases). Germline CDR1 and CDR2: LNHDA and SQIVND (reference sequence). The CDR3 has 18 amino acids. Trimming left V 2 bases short and J 8 bases short, with 24 bases between. CDR3 coding DNA: TGTGCCAGTAGTATATCTGGGACTCCTTACGCTCCCGGGGAAAAACTGTTTTTT. Encoded protein: CASSISGTPYAPGEKLFF.

J is TRBJ1-6 and V is TRBV5-5; a weak D match, TRBD1 (6 bases). V gave up 4 bases and J gave up 4 bases, with 15 bases separating them. CDR1 SGHKS and CDR2 YYEKEE come from the germline V gene (reference sequence). CDR3 length: 16 amino acids. DNA for the CDR3: TGTGCCAGCAGCAAACAGGGTCCCGATTATAATTCACCCCTCCACTTT. Amino acids: CASSKQGPDYNSPLHF.

The chain links TRBV9 to TRBJ2-5; maybe TRBD1 (6 bases). Trimming took 7 bases from V and 2 from J, leaving 30 bases between them. Looked up from germline, CDR1 is SGDLS and CDR2 is YYNGEE. The CDR3 spans 19 residues. CDR3 sequence reads: CASSPLVGVRGGSQETQYF. In DNA, the CDR3 is TGTGCCAGCTCCCCGTTGGTGGGGGTCAGAGGGGGATCACAAGAGACCCAGTACTTC.

The chain links TRBV5-4 to TRBJ2-7, with D perhaps matching TRBD1 (7 bases). CDR3 length equals 16 residues. Germline assignment: CDR1 SGHNT and CDR2 YYREEE (reference sequence). V lost 0 bases to trimming and J lost 5 bases, with 18 bases between them. This CDR3 reads CASSLGIGQGGDEQYF. The CDR3, as DNA: TGTGCCAGCAGCTTGGGAATAGGTCAGGGGGGCGACGAGCAGTACTTC. The variable domain in full, completed from reference TRBV5-4 and TRBJ2-7, reads ETGVTQSPTHLIKTRGQQVTLRCSSQSGHNTVSWYQQALGQGPQFIFQYYREEENGRGNFPPRFSGLQFPNYSSELNVNALELDDSALYLCASSLGIGQGGDEQYFGPGTRLTVT.

This clone was seen a single time. This chain links TRBV7-9 with TRBJ2-5; D possibly corresponds to TRBD1 (5 bases). Germline V gene data show CDR1 as SEHNR and CDR2 as FQNEAQ (reference sequence). V was clipped by 5 bases and J by 6 bases, with 13 bases between them. The CDR3 extends over 13 amino acids. The CDR3 is CASSPLAGQTQYF. The DNA of the CDR3 is TGTGCCAGCAGCCCCCTGGCAGGGCAGACCCAGTACTTC.

This chain links TRBV27 with TRBJ2-1; weak D call: TRBD1 (7 bases). CDR1 is MNHEY, CDR2 SMNVEV, per germline (reference sequence). CDR3 size: 14 residues. Between the trimmed V and J ends, which lost 5 bases and 10 bases, there was a span of 18 bases. The CDR3 coding sequence is TGTGCCAGCAGTCCACAGGGGAGGTTTAACGAGCAGTTCTTC. As protein: CASSPQGRFNEQFF.

The gene calls are TRBV27 and TRBJ1-6, with 9 bases that match TRBD1. Trimming took 5 bases from V and 4 from J; bases not matched to a gene: 6. Germline V gives CDR1 MNHEY, CDR2 SMNVEV (reference sequence). There are 16 residues in the CDR3. The CDR3 sequence: CASSARGQGYNSPLHF. In DNA, the CDR3 is TGTGCCAGCAGTGCCCGAGGACAGGGGTATAATTCACCCCTCCACTTT.

The sample holds one count of this clone. The rearrangement links TRBV4-1 to TRBJ2-3; 7 nucleotides agree with TRBD1. The germline V gene has CDR1 MGHRA and CDR2 YSYEKL. This CDR3 comprises 14 residues. The trim removed 5 bases at V and 4 bases at J, leaving 6 bases unmatched. This CDR3 reads CASSSGQPPDTQYF. Written as DNA, the CDR3 is TGCGCCAGCAGCTCGGGACAGCCGCCAGATACGCAGTATTTT.

The rearrangement links TRBV5-5 to TRBJ2-3; possible D gene TRBD1, 6 bases. CDR1 and CDR2 from the germline V gene are SGHKS and YYEKEE (reference sequence). This CDR3 has 15 residues. The V and J ends lost 2 bases and 5 bases respectively, with 15 bases between them. The CDR3 nucleotides are TGTGCCAGCAGCTTCTCTGTTCAGGGGATAGATACGCAGTATTTT. Translation gives CASSFSVQGIDTQYF.

In its sample, this clone was seen a few times. V is TRBV13 and J is TRBJ2-5; 8 nucleotides line up with TRBD1. Germline-derived CDR1 and CDR2 are PRHDT and FYEKMQ (reference sequence). With V trimmed by 2 bases and J by 4 bases, 9 bases remained unmatched. The CDR3 sequence is 16 residues long. The DNA for the CDR3 is TGTGCCAGCAGCTTATCCCTCGACAGGGGCGGAGAGACCCAGTACTTC. It translates to CASSLSLDRGGETQYF.

This clone was counted at least ten times. The chain joins TRBV29-1 to TRBJ2-5; the D gene is possibly TRBD1 (5 bases). V was shortened by 4 bases and J by 5 bases, with 8 bases between the two germline ends. CDR3 length: 11 amino acids. Germline CDR1 SQVTM, CDR2 ANQGSEA. Here the CDR3 DNA reads TGCAGCGTTGGTCCAGGGGAGACCCAGTACTTC. Its translation: CSVGPGETQYF.

The genes are TRBV5-1 and TRBJ2-2, with a tentative D call TRBD2 (5 bases). Trimming took 4 bases from V and 6 from J, leaving 19 bases between them. CDR3 length: 16 amino acids. CDR1 and CDR2 from the germline V gene are SGHRS and YFSETQ. The CDR3 loop reads CASSREGTGVSGELFF. Written as DNA, the CDR3 is TGCGCCAGCAGCCGGGAAGGTACCGGGGTATCCGGGGAGCTGTTTTTT.

This clone has only a few counts. This chain joins TRBV5-1 and TRBJ2-1; 11 bases fit TRBD2. This CDR3 contains 15 residues. The germline CDR1 and CDR2 sequences are SGHRS and YFSETQ. Losses at the gene ends were 4 bases for V and 4 bases for J; bases not matched to a gene: 4. CDR3: CASSLTSGTYNEQFF. DNA for the CDR3: TGCGCCAGCAGCCTGACTAGCGGGACTTACAATGAGCAGTTCTTC.

The genes are TRBV25-1 and TRBJ1-2; the match to TRBD1 covers 10 bases. The germline CDR1 and CDR2 sequences are MGHDK and SYGVNS. The CDR3 spans 14 residues. V was pared by 3 bases and J by 7 bases, with 5 bases of the junction left unmatched. CDR3 in DNA: TGTGCCAGCAGTGACCCCGGGACAGGGGCTGGCTACACCTTC. Translation gives CASSDPGTGAGYTF.

This clone was detected a few times. The J gene is TRBJ2-3, the V gene TRBV18, with 7 bases lining up with TRBD1. The germline CDR1 and CDR2 sequences are KGHSH and LQKENI. The V segment lost 4 bases and the J segment 2 bases; nucleotides outside the gene matches: 12. The CDR3 extends over 17 amino acids. In DNA form, the CDR3 reads TGTGCCAGCTCACTAACAACCGGGACAGAGTACACAGATACGCAGTATTTT. Translated, it gives CASSLTTGTEYTDTQYF.

The V call is TRBV5-1, the J call TRBJ1-2, with 9 bases lining up with TRBD1. This CDR3 has 15 amino acids. Germline values: CDR1 SGHRS, CDR2 YFSETQ. After removal of 2 bases from V and 6 bases from J, the junction contained 8 bases not matched to a gene. The CDR3 bases are TGCGCCAGCAGCTTCGTCCTGACAGGGGGAGATGGCTACACCTTC. It yields the protein CASSFVLTGGDGYTF.

This clone was seen only a few times. The J gene is TRBJ1-5, the V gene TRBV18; D is unresolved. Germline V gene sequence: CDR1 KGHSH, CDR2 LQKENI. The ends were cut back, 0 bases at V and 0 bases at J, with 9 bases in the middle. The CDR3 has 16 amino acids. The CDR3 DNA reads as TGTGCCAGCTCACCACCTACGACAAGTAGCAATCAGCCCCAGCATTTT. It is translated as CASSPPTTSSNQPQHF.

This chain links TRBV10-3 with TRBJ1-2, with 7 bases fitting TRBD1. The CDR3 spans 14 residues. V trimming: 3 bases; J trimming: 6 bases; junction bases outside the gene matches: 7. In germline, CDR1 is ENHRY, CDR2 SYGVKD. The CDR3 nucleotides read TGTGCCATCAGTGACCGGACAGGTTTCAATGGCTACACCTTC. It yields the protein CAISDRTGFNGYTF.

The rearrangement uses TRBV19 and TRBJ2-7; D possibly corresponds to TRBD2 (5 bases). Trimming pared 2 bases from V and 6 bases from J, leaving 14 bases between. The germline V gene encodes CDR1 LNHDA and CDR2 SQIVND (reference sequence). This CDR3 has 14 amino acids. CDR3 region: CASSITPGAGEQYF. Written as DNA, the CDR3 is TGTGCCAGTAGTATAACCCCGGGTGCGGGCGAGCAGTACTTC.

V usage is TRBV7-2 and J usage is TRBJ1-2, with 7 bases fitting TRBD1. Unmatched junction bases numbered 11, after V lost 5 bases and J lost 8 bases. The CDR3 has 14 residues. CDR1 and CDR2 from the germline V gene are SGHTA and FQGNSA. The CDR3 reads CASSTGAAVKGYTF. In DNA, the CDR3 is TGTGCCAGCAGCACAGGGGCAGCCGTTAAGGGCTACACCTTC.

This chain connects TRBV7-9 to TRBJ1-1, with TRBD1 as a possible D gene (6 bases). With 6 bases removed from V and 0 bases from J, the gap between germline ends came to 26 bases. Germline values: CDR1 SEHNR, CDR2 FQNEAQ (reference sequence). This CDR3 comprises 19 residues. CDR3 amino acids: CASSRRGFREQGLNTEAFF. CDR3 sequence (DNA): TGTGCCAGCAGTCGCCGCGGCTTCCGAGAACAGGGCTTGAACACTGAAGCTTTCTTT. The variable domain in full, with the rest retrieved from reference TRBV7-9 and TRBJ1-1, is DTGVSQNPRHKITKRGQNVTFRCDPISEHNRLYWYRQTLGQGPEFLTYFQNEAQLEKSRLLSDRFSAERPKGSFSTLEIQRTEQGDSAMYLCASSRRGFREQGLNTEAFFGQGTRLTVV.

V and J are TRBV5-4 and TRBJ2-4; 9 bases map to TRBD1. Germline lookup yields CDR1 SGHNT and CDR2 YYREEE (reference sequence). The CDR3 has 17 residues. The V segment lost 0 bases and the J segment 0 bases; nucleotides outside the gene matches: 4. The CDR3 sequence: CASSLVRTGVAKNIQYF. The DNA for the CDR3 is TGTGCCAGCAGCTTGGTACGGACAGGGGTAGCCAAAAACATTCAGTACTTC.

This chain uses TRBV4-2 with TRBJ2-3; TRBD2 might be the D (7 bases). The CDR3 has 16 amino acids. The V end was cut by 3 bases, the J end by 1 base, with 14 bases between. CDR1 is LGHNA, CDR2 YNFKEQ, per germline. The CDR3 here is CASSHLGGGGTDTQYF. In DNA, the CDR3 is TGTGCCAGCAGCCACCTAGGGGGGGGCGGCACAGATACGCAGTATTTT.